Shown below are 8 T cell receptor beta chains from a single sample sequenced in a study of human T cells and chemical hapten exposure. MiXCR, applied by TCRdb to the RACE reads, yields one record per CDR3 protein. The sample carries some 170,000 distinct CDR3 sequences, around 24% recorded once. The time point here: patch test 1, 2 weeks after DPC sensitization. The treatment: therapeutic diphenylcyclopropenone sensitization with weekly scalp DPC. The sequencing used whole blood, collected in connection with sensitization to the hapten diphenylcyclopropenone (DPC). These receptors came from a woman in her fifties or sixties with alopecia areata. Some clones in this sample may be carry-over from other donors' samples.

This clonotype was seen a few times. V and J are TRBV20-1 and TRBJ2-7; TRBD2 aligns across 8 bases. CDR1 is DFQATT, CDR2 SNEGSKA, per germline (reference sequence). CDR3 size: 15 residues. The V gene end was trimmed by 0 bases and the J gene end by 3 bases; junction bases not matched to a gene: 7. The CDR3 here is CSARDDLAGIYEQYF. The CDR3 nucleotides are TGCAGTGCTAGAGATGACCTAGCGGGTATCTACGAGCAGTACTTC.

This clonotype was observed a handful of times. This chain joins TRBV6-5 and TRBJ2-3; D gene uncertain. The CDR3 is 14 residues long. CDR1 MNHEY and CDR2 SVGAGI come from the germline V gene. Between the trimmed V and J ends, which lost 7 bases and 0 bases, there was a span of 11 bases. The CDR3 loop is CASKEALSTDTQYF. The CDR3 DNA follows: TGTGCCAGCAAAGAAGCGTTGAGCACAGATACGCAGTATTTT.

This sequence joins TRBV20-1 and TRBJ1-1; tentative D call: TRBD1 (5 bases). This CDR3 spans 13 amino acids. From germline, CDR1 is DFQATT and CDR2 SNEGSKA (reference sequence). V dropped 6 bases and J dropped 0 bases, with 11 bases sitting between them. The CDR3, as DNA: TGCAGTGCGGGGGAGATCATGAACACTGAAGCTTTCTTT. Translation: CSAGEIMNTEAFF.

This clonotype was seen more than once but under ten times. The V call is TRBV6-6, the J call TRBJ2-5; no clear D gene. Germline V gene data show CDR1 as MNHNY and CDR2 as SVGAGI (reference sequence). The CDR3 is 14 residues long. The V end lost 6 bases, the J end lost 2 bases, and 13 bases lay between the germline ends. The CDR3 region has the DNA TGTGCCAGCAGCCCCCCGAACGTGCAAGAGACCCAGTACTTC. Translating gives CASSPPNVQETQYF.

This clonotype was observed once. The rearrangement links TRBV18 to TRBJ1-6; TRBD1 matches 7 bases. Trimming cost V 7 bases and J 1 base; bases outside gene matches: 7. This CDR3 spans 16 amino acids. The V gene's germline CDR1 is KGHSH and CDR2 LQKENI. The CDR3 spells CASFDRVGSYNSPLHF. CDR3 DNA sequence: TGTGCCAGCTTCGACAGGGTAGGATCCTATAATTCACCCCTCCACTTT.

The rearrangement joins TRBV29-1 to TRBJ1-1; D is uncertain. Germline assignment: CDR1 SQVTM and CDR2 ANQGSEA. The CDR3 has 14 amino acids. Between the trimmed V and J ends, which lost 3 bases and 0 bases, there was a span of 11 bases. CDR3 DNA sequence: TGCAGCGTTGAGATGGCAGAGTTGAACACTGAAGCTTTCTTT. It translates to CSVEMAELNTEAFF.

The chain joins TRBV27 to TRBJ2-7; TRBD2 might be the D (6 bases). Trimming shortened V by 4 bases and J by 0 bases, and 16 bases separated the two germline ends. The CDR3 is 16 amino acids. Germline lookup yields CDR1 MNHEY and CDR2 SMNVEV (reference sequence). CDR3 in amino acids: CASSSTHSGTSYEQYF. The CDR3, as DNA: TGTGCCAGCAGTTCCACACATAGCGGAACCTCCTACGAGCAGTACTTC.

The J gene is TRBJ1-2, the V gene TRBV29-1; 9 bases are shared with TRBD1. The CDR3 extends over 16 amino acids. CDR1 and CDR2 (germline): SQVTM, ANQGSEA. J gave up 0 bases and V 7 bases, and 12 bases lay outside the gene matches. The DNA of the CDR3 is TGCAGCGCTAGAGGGGCCGGGACAGGGTCTAACTATGGCTACACCTTC. Protein product: CSARGAGTGSNYGYTF.